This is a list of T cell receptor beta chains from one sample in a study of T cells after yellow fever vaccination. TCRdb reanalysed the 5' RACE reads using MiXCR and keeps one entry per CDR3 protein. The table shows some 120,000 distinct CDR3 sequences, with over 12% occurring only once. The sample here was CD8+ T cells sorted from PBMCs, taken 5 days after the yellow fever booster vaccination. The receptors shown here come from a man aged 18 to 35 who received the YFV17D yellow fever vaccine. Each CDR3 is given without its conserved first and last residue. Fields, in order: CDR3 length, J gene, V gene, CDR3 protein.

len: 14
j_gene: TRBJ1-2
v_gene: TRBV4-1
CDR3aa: ASSEGQGENYYGYT

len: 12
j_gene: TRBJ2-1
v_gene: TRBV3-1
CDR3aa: ASTLSGSYNEQF

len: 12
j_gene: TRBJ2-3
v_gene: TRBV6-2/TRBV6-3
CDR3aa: ASSYISSTDTQY

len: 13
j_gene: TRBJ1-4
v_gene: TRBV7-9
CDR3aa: ASSLGEHLWEKLF

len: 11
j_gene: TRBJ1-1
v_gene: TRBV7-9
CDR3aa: AGEGQENTEAF

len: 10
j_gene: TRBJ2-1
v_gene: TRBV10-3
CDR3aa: AISALNNEQF

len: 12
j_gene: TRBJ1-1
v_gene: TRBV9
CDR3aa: ASSVVSGRQEAF

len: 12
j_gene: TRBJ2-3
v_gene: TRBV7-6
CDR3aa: ASSLQGGADTQY

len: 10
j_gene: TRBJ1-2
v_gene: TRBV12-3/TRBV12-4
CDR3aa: ASFPQGGGYT

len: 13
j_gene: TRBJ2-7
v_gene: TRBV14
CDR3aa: ASSDRTANFYEQY

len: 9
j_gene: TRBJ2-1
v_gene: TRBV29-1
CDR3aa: SAPGYNEQF